A single sample gave rise to the 10 T cell receptor beta chains below, sequenced in a study of T cell responses to AZD1222 COVID-19 vaccine. Data came from immunoSEQ multiplex PCR; TCRdb stores just in-frame clones and leaves some out. Seen here are under 150,000 clones, nearly 95% observed once, and the top ten hold roughly 5.9%. The input for sequencing was peripheral blood, taken on day 0 of AZD1222 vaccination. The receptors were sampled from an adult in good health.

The gene calls are TRBV10-3 and TRBJ1-2; D not certain. V lost 3 bases, J lost 4 bases, and 12 bases lay in between. The CDR3 consists of 14 residues. Germline-derived CDR1 and CDR2 are ENHRY and SYGVKD. CDR3 sequence (DNA): TGTGCCATCAGTGACGATACAGCCACCTATGGCTACACCTTC. It yields the protein CAISDDTATYGYTF.

CDR3 sequence (DNA): TGTGCCAGCAGCCCCGGGGCCTCCCTCTACGAGCAGTACTTC. Translated: CASSPGASLYEQYF. The gene calls are TRBV7-2 and TRBJ2-7, with D possibly being TRBD1 or TRBD2 (5 bases each). Germline-derived CDR1 and CDR2 are SGHTA and FQGNSA. This CDR3 spans 14 amino acids. The V gene lost 5 bases and the J gene lost 3 bases, with 14 bases spanning the gap.

The chain uses TRBV7-2 and TRBJ2-2, with D tentatively TRBD1 (6 bases). CDR1 and CDR2 (germline): SGHTA, FQGNSA. Trimming removed 2 bases at V and 6 bases at J, with 19 bases between. The length of the CDR3 is 17 residues. CDR3 in DNA: TGTGCCAGCAGCTTAACAATTTTACAGGGTCTGGCCGGGGAGCTGTTTTTT. Its translation: CASSLTILQGLAGELFF.

V gene TRBV27 combines with J gene TRBJ2-2, with D tentatively TRBD2 (6 bases). This CDR3 has 14 residues. Trimming removed 4 bases from V and 5 bases from J, with 11 bases in between. The germline V gene encodes CDR1 MNHEY and CDR2 SMNVEV (reference sequence). CDR3 loop: CASSWGLGTGELFF. The CDR3 DNA sequence: TGTGCCAGCAGTTGGGGACTTGGGACCGGGGAGCTGTTTTTT.

The chain carries TRBV12-3 or TRBV12-4 and TRBJ2-5, with 8 positions matching TRBD1. V shed 6 bases and J 4 bases; nucleotides not matched to a gene: 4. The CDR3 covers 13 residues. CDR3 nucleotide sequence: TGTGCCAGCAGCGGGACAGGCCGAGAGACCCAGTACTTC. Amino acids: CASSGTGRETQYF.

The chain joins TRBV6-5 to TRBJ2-7; the D gene could be TRBD1 or TRBD2 (6 bases each). The CDR3 is 14 residues long. CDR1 is MNHEY and CDR2 is SVGAGI in the germline V gene. Trimming stripped 7 bases from V and 1 base from J, with 14 bases between. The CDR3: CASTPQGTSYEQYF. CDR3 nucleotide sequence: TGTGCCAGCACCCCCCAGGGGACTTCCTACGAGCAGTACTTC.

This CDR3 reads CASDRGPSNQPQHF. In DNA, the CDR3 is TGTGCCAGTGACAGAGGTCCTAGCAATCAGCCCCAGCATTTT. The rearrangement uses TRBV27 and TRBJ1-5, with D possibly TRBD1 on 5 matching bases. This CDR3 is built from 14 residues. CDR1 and CDR2 (germline): MNHEY, SMNVEV (reference sequence). V was shortened by 9 bases and J by 0 bases, with 12 bases between the two germline ends.

This clone was seen a few times. J is TRBJ2-2 and V is TRBV27; D gene ambiguous. Trimming cost V 10 bases and J 7 bases, with 13 bases left between them. CDR1 and CDR2 from the germline V gene are MNHEY and SMNVEV (reference sequence). The CDR3 loop spans 12 amino acids. In DNA, the CDR3 is TGTGCCACGGGTATTGGAATCGGGGAGCTGTTTTTT. This sequence encodes CATGIGIGELFF.

This CDR3 is CASSPSYEQYF. The CDR3 DNA is TGTGCCAGCAGTCCAAGCTACGAGCAGTACTTC. The chain couples TRBV2 to TRBJ2-7; D is uncertain. The CDR3 is 11 residues long. Germline-derived CDR1 and CDR2 are SNHLY and FYNNEI. The V gene lost 5 bases and the J gene lost 3 bases, with 5 bases spanning the gap.

This chain links TRBV7-2 with TRBJ1-1, with a weak D call TRBD1 (6 bases). Trimming took off 0 bases at V and 5 bases at J, with 10 bases between the two ends. This CDR3 has 14 residues. Germline assignment: CDR1 SGHTA and CDR2 FQGNSA. This chain's CDR3 is CASSLAWGQTEAFF. The CDR3 region has the DNA TGTGCCAGCAGCTTAGCCTGGGGGCAAACTGAAGCTTTCTTT.